What follows describes a single T cell receptor beta chain. Other DNA sequences from this sample encode an identical CDR3 as well. This sample is drawn from a study of blood T cell repertoires in COVID-19. Overall study: Acute-phase and convalescent COVID-19 samples originated in the United States, Italy and Spain.

V gave up 3 bases and J gave up 1 base, with 6 bases separating them. The CDR3 length is 13 residues. Germline CDR1 is KGHSH and CDR2 is LQKENI. Generated by immunoSEQ multiplex PCR, the TCRdb table keeps only in-frame clones and is missing some. Of 300,000 or so clones listed, around 86% are singletons. What was sequenced was PBMCs or T cells enriched from blood (not recorded which). The chain carries TRBV18 and TRBJ1-1; D remains unclear. The sequence came from a woman younger than 30 who had recovered from COVID-19. The CDR3: CASSPQENTEAFF. The CDR3 nucleotides are TGTGCCAGCTCACCTCAGGAGAACACTGAAGCTTTCTTT. Using reference TRBV18 and TRBJ1-1 for the parts outside the CDR3, the full variable domain is NAGVMQNPRHLVRRRGQEARLRCSPMKGHSHVYWYRQLPEEGLKFMVYLQKENIIDESGMPKERFSAEFPKEGPSILRIQQVVRGDSAAYFCASSPQENTEAFFGQGTRLTVV.